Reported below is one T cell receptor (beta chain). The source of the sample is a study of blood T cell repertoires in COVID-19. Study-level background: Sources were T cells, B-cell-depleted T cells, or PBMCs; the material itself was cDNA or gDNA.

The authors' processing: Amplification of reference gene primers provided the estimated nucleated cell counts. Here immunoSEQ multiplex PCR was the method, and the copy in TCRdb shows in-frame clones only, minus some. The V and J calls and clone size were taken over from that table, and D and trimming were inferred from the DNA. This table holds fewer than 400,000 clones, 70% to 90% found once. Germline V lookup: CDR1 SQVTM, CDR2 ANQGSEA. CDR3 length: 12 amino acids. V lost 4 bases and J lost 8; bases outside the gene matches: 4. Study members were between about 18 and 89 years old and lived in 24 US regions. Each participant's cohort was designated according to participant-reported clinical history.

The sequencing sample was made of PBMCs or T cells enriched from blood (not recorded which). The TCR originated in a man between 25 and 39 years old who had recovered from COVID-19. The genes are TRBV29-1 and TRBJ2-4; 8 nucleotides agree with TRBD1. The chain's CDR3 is CSVGQGAYIQYF. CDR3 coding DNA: TGCAGCGTTGGGCAGGGGGCTTACATTCAGTACTTC.